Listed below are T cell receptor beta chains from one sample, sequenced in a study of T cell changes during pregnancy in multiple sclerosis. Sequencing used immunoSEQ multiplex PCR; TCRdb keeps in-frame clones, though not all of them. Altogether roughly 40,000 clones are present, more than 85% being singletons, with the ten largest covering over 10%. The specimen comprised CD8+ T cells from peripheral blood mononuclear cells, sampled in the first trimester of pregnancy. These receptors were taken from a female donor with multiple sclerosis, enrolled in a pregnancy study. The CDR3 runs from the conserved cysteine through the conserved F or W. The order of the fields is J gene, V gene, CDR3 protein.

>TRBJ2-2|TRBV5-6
CASSFRRPLNTGELFF
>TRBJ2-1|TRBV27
CASSSGDRRNEQFF
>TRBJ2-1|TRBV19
CASKLAGAYNEQFF
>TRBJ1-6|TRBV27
CASSFLTGGAPNSPLHF
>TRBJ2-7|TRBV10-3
CAISEGAPGWEQYF
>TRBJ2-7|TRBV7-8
CASTRTDSGRGEQYF
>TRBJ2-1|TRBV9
CASSVAVRGSYNEQFF
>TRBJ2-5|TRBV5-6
CASSRRGFSETQYF
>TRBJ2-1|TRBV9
CASSPEGGSYNEQFF
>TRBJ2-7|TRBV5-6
CASSLAGSLYEQYF
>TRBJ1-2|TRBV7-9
CASSLDSYGYTF